This paragraph reports one T cell receptor beta chain. The data belong to a study of shared clonotypes between healthy human individuals. Trimming took off 7 bases at V and 7 bases at J, with 17 bases between the two ends. The CDR3 contains 14 residues. The germline CDR1 and CDR2 sequences are MNHEY and SVGAGI. Profiling relied on immunoSEQ multiplex PCR, and the TCRdb table lists in-frame clones only, not all of them. Seen here are 2,500,000 or so clones, around nine tenths observed once, and the top ten hold about 0.13%. The chain joins TRBV6-5 to TRBJ2-1; D possibly matches TRBD1 or TRBD2 (6 bases each). This TCR came from a man between 18 and 29 years old in good health. The source material was naive CD4+ T cells sorted from blood. Sample subset: CD45RA+ positively selected. CDR3 protein: CASTDRSGRNEQFF. For the CDR3, the DNA is TGTGCCAGCACCGACAGGTCCGGGAGAAATGAGCAGTTCTTC.